One and the same sample provided the 6 T cell receptor beta chains below, sequenced in a study of regulatory T cells in long-lasting Graves disease. Time point denoted: newly diagnosed GD, antithyroid drugs for less than 3 months. PBMC-extracted RNA yielded the TCR library. Arm-PCR of CDR3 regions with iRepertoire HTBI primers generated TCR beta libraries. One entry per CDR3 protein results from TCRdb running MiXCR on the multiplex PCR reads. The table shows about 620,000 distinct CDR3 sequences, with 15% to 20% occurring only once. The sample also formed part of further work on T cells in Graves' hyperthyroidism and ophthalmopathy.

Source: peripheral blood mononuclear cells (PBMCs), taken at new diagnosis, from a patient treated with antithyroid drugs. These receptors were collected from a woman younger than 45 with Graves disease.

Turning to this clonotype: A much bigger clone sits one base away, suggesting this may be a read error. This rearrangement joins TRBV28 to TRBJ2-1, with 11 bases that match TRBD2. The V gene end was trimmed by 5 bases and the J gene end by 10 bases; junction bases not matched to a gene: 13. CDR1 is MDHEN and CDR2 is SYDVKM in the germline V gene. The CDR3 loop spans 16 amino acids. CDR3 loop: CASSLGGSGRGYEQFF. DNA of the CDR3: TGTGCCAGCAGTCTGGGTGGTAGCGGGAGGGGATACGAGCAGTTCTTC.

This clonotype has a count of ten or more. V is TRBV10-3 and J is TRBJ2-7; 8 positions agree with TRBD2. Germline trimming cut 10 bases from V and 4 bases from J; bases unmatched to any gene: 9. The CDR3 is 13 residues long. Germline lookup yields CDR1 ENHRY and CDR2 SYGVKD. The CDR3 DNA reads TGTGCCACCACCGGGACTAGTGCGTACGAGCAGTACTTC. Encoded protein: CATTGTSAYEQYF.

This clonotype was counted only a few times. The V gene is TRBV29-1, the J gene TRBJ1-2; the D gene is possibly TRBD1 (6 bases). Germline V gene sequence: CDR1 SQVTM, CDR2 ANQGSEA. The CDR3 totals 13 residues. V lost 1 base and J 3 bases, leaving 9 bases between the germline ends. CDR3 nucleotides: TGCAGCGTTGAAGGGCAGGGGTACTATGGCTACACCTTC. It codes for CSVEGQGYYGYTF. Full variable domain (rest looked up from reference TRBV29-1 and TRBJ1-2): SAVISQKPSRDICQRGTSLTIQCQVDSQVTMMFWYRQQPGQSLTLIATANQGSEATYESGFVIDKFPISRPNLTFSTLTVSNMSPEDSSIYLCSVEGQGYYGYTFGSGTRLTVV.

This clonotype appeared a few times. The chain combines TRBV4-1 with TRBJ1-3; D possibly corresponds to TRBD1 (6 bases). With 0 bases removed from V and 3 bases from J, the gap between germline ends came to 6 bases. Germline-derived CDR1 and CDR2 are MGHRA and YSYEKL. The CDR3 totals 14 residues. CDR3 protein: CASSQDRGGNTIYF. In DNA, the CDR3 is TGCGCCAGCAGCCAAGACAGGGGTGGAAACACCATATATTTT.

The chain recombines TRBV18 with TRBJ2-1, with a tentative D call TRBD2 (5 bases). Germline CDR1 reads KGHSH; CDR2 reads LQKENI. The length of the CDR3 is 13 residues. V gave up 3 bases and J gave up 5 bases, with 8 bases separating them. CDR3 in DNA: TGTGCCAGCTCACCGGACTTACACAATGAGCAGTTCTTC. This encodes CASSPDLHNEQFF.

The table lists this clonotype with a few counts. The rearrangement links TRBV28 to TRBJ2-3, with TRBD2 matching over 7 bases. The CDR3 sequence is 13 residues long. Germline assignment: CDR1 MDHEN and CDR2 SYDVKM. The junction had 7 bases not matched to a gene; V was cut back by 5 bases and J by 8 bases. The CDR3 here is CASSDHSGGTQYF. CDR3 nucleotide sequence: TGTGCCAGCAGTGACCACTCGGGAGGTACGCAGTATTTT.